The sequence of this TCR beta chain was determined in a study of Ad26.COV2.S vaccination and SARS-CoV-2 variants. As to this clone: One end of the junction varies from germline; a read error may be responsible.

Libraries were prepared by immunoSEQ multiplex PCR; TCRdb keeps only in-frame clonotypes and omits some of them. The table shows 250,000 to 300,000 clones, with about 89% occurring only once. The CDR3 loop spans 12 amino acids. CDR1 MNHEY and CDR2 SVGEGT come from the germline V gene. The treatment denotes: some 20 received Ad26.COV2.S at low or high dose, single or two shots; roughly five received placebo; per-sample allocation not given. The samples were gathered on day 63 after the first injection of vaccine or placebo. The sequences come from peripheral blood, collected in a trial of Ad26.COV2.S vaccine versus placebo. J is TRBJ2-1 and V is TRBV6-2 or TRBV6-3; maybe TRBD2 (6 bases). This TCR came from a person between 18 and 65 years old who received the Ad26.COV2.S COVID-19 vaccine or a placebo. The DNA of the CDR3 is TGTGCCAGCAGCCCCTCCGGGGGATTCCCCGTCTTC. Protein: CASSPSGGFPVF.